This T cell receptor beta chain was obtained from a study of CD8 T cells in Susac syndrome. In blood CD8+ and CD4+ T cells, TCR beta underwent sequencing. Negative isolation was used for CD8+ and CD4+ T cells, and FACS enrichment was applied to TEMRA cells. It was with random hexamers that roughly 0.5 to 1 ug RNA was reverse transcribed. A multiplex approach, immunoSEQ multiplex PCR, amplified TCR beta CDR3 across 54 Vbeta and 13 Jbeta. TCRdb processed the immunoSEQ multiplex PCR reads anew with MiXCR; each CDR3 protein has one entry. The sample has 200,000 to 300,000 distinct CDR3 sequences, just over 90% seen once; the top ten hold around 0.07%. This receptor was taken from a human donor with multiple sclerosis. Sequenced sample: CD4+ T cells from PBMCs.

This CDR3 reads CASSLEETGYDEQFF. The CDR3 DNA follows: TGTGCCAGCAGCTTAGAGGAGACAGGGTACGATGAGCAGTTCTTC. The rearrangement links TRBV7-8 to TRBJ2-1, with 7 bases identical to TRBD1. V shed 1 base, J shed 8 bases, and the junction held 8 bases outside the gene matches. The CDR3 is 15 amino acids. The germline gives CDR1 SGHVS, CDR2 FQNEAQ. The full variable domain, rest sourced from reference TRBV7-8 and TRBJ2-1, is GAGVSQSPRYKVAKRGQDVALRCDPISGHVSLFWYQQALGQGPEFLTYFQNEAQLDKSGLPSDRFFAERPEGSVSTLKIQRTQQEDSAVYLCASSLEETGYDEQFFGPGTRLTVL.